This T cell receptor (beta chain) was observed in a study of sequential checkpoint blockade in melanoma. Study overall: TCRbeta immunosequencing was performed on DNA from roughly 90 pretreatment melanoma tumor samples. General study points: PD-L1 staining and CD8+ counts, not mutational load, tracked tumor T-cell clonality.

As for this clone: Its antigen is not known.

The CDR3 loop spans 16 amino acids. Germline CDR1 MGHRA, CDR2 YSYEKL. V gave up 0 bases and J gave up 2 bases; unmatched junction bases: 3. Profiling relied on immunoSEQ multiplex PCR, and the TCRdb table lists in-frame clones only, not all of them. In the table there are more than 6,500 clones, 20% of which are singletons. Treatment reported: randomized to nivolumab then ipilimumab (arm A) or the reverse (arm B). This sequence originates from a human donor with melanoma. The chain carries TRBV4-1 and TRBJ2-1, with 8 bases identical to TRBD1. Sequences were derived from tumor tissue (inferred from file names), sampled from a patient given nivolumab and ipilimumab in sequence. The CDR3 region has the DNA TGCGCCAGCAGCCAAGATGGGGACAGGCCCTACAATGAGCAGTTCTTC. As protein: CASSQDGDRPYNEQFF.